The T cell receptor (beta chain) described here comes from a study of breast tumors, draining lymph nodes, adjacent tissues. TCRdb re-called the multiplex PCR reads through MiXCR, storing one row per CDR3 protein. Of about 200,000 distinct CDR3 sequences listed, approximately 36% were seen once; the top ten hold roughly 3.5%. This clonotype has at least ten counts. Samples came from axillary lymph nodes draining the breast cancer. The CDR3 is 15 residues long. V lost 5 bases and J lost 7; bases outside the gene matches: 9. Germline V gene sequence: CDR1 MNHEY, CDR2 SVGAGI. The clonotype was recovered from a female donor with breast cancer. Some clones in this sample may be carry-over from other donors' samples. The sample was axillary lymph node tissue. This chain connects TRBV6-5 to TRBJ2-1, with 9 bases lining up with TRBD1. The CDR3 nucleotides read TGTGCCAGCAGTGTCCGGGACAGGGCGGAAAATGAGCAGTTCTTC. It encodes CASSVRDRAENEQFF.